The clone carrying this T cell receptor (beta chain) appeared a few times. Individuals who donated were healthy Caucasians from Russia aged about 6 to 90. A sample-barcoded 5' primer and a J-beta primer mix were used in a second PCR of roughly 6 to 12 cycles. The authors tagged each cDNA molecule using a template-switch adaptor with 12 random nucleotides. Individual samples furnished no less than 2.5 million CDR3-containing paired-end reads apiece. TCRdb ran MiXCR on the 5' RACE reads and lists one entry per CDR3 protein. Of 850,000 to 1,100,000 distinct CDR3 sequences in the sample, 35% to 40% were seen once. The V and J ends lost 3 bases and 0 bases respectively, with 14 bases between them. CDR1 and CDR2 from the germline V gene are SGHTA and FQGNSA. This CDR3 has 16 residues. This specimen comes from a study of blood T cells in healthy people across ages.

The sample was blood. The TCR was taken from a man between 18 and 35 years old in good health. The chain combines TRBV7-2 with TRBJ1-1; TRBD1 might be the D (5 bases). The CDR3 sequence: CASSFIGGFMNTEAFF. The CDR3 region has the DNA TGTGCCAGCAGCTTCATTGGGGGATTCATGAACACTGAAGCTTTCTTT.